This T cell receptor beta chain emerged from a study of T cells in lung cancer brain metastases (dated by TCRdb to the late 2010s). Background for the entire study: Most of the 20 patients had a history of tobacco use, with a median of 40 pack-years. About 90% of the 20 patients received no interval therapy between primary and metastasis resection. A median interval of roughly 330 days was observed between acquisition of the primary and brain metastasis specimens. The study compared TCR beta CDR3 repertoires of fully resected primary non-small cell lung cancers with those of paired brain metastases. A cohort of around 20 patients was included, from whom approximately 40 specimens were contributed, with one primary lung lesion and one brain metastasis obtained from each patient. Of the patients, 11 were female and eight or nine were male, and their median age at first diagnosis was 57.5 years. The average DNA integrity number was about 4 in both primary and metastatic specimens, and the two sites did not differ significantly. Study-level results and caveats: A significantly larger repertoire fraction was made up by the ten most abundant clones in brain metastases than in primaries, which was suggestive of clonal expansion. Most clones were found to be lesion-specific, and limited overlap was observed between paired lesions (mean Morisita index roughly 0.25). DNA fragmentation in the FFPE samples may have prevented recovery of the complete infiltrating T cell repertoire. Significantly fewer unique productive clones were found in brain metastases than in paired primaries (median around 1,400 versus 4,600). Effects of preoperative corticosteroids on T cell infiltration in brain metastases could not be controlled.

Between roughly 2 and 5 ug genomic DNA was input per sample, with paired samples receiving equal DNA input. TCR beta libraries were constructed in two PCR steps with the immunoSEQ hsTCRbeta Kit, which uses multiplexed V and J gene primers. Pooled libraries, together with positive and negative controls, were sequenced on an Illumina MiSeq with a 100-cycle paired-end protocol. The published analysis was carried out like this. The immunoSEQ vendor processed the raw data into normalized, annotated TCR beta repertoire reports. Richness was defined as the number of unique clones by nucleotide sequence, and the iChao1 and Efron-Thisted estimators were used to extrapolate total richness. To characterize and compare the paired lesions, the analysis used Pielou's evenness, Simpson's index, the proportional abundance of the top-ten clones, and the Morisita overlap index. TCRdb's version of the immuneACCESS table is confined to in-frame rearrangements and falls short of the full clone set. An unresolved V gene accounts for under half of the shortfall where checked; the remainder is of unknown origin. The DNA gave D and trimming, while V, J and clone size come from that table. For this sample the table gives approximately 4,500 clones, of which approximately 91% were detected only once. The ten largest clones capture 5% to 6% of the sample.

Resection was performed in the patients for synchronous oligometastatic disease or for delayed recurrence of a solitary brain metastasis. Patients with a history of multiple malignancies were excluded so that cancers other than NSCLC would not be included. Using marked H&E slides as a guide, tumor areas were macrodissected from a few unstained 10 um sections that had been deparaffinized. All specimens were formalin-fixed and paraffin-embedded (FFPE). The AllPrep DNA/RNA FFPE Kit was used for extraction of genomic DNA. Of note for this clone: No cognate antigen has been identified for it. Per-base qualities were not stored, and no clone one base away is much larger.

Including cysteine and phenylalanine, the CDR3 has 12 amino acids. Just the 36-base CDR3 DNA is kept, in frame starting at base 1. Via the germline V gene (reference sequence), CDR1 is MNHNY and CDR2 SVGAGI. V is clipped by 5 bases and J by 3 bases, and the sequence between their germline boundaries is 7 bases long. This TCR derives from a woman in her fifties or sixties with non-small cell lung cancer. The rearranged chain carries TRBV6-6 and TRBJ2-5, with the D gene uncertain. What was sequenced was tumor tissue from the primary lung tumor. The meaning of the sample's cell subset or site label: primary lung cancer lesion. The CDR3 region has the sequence CASSQIEETQYF. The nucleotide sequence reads TGTGCCAGCAGTCAGATCGAAGAGACCCAGTACTTC.